The clone carrying this T cell receptor beta chain occurred a few times. Its antigen is currently unknown. These data belong to a study of naive and memory T cell subsets. Findings and caveats of the study: The RNA method is potentially sensitive to activation and differentiation changes.

An oligonucleotide containing a UMI was ligated to the 3' end of TCR cDNA. Whole-blood samples were roughly 2.3 ml of peripheral blood from healthy adult volunteers. Reverse transcription used DNase-treated unsorted total RNA, aiming for roughly 1 to 1,100 ng. Amplification of ligated cDNA took four PCR rounds with SP2 and nested alpha and beta constant primers. Via MiXCR, TCRdb re-called the 5' RACE reads, giving one row per CDR3 protein. The sample consists of roughly 30,000 distinct CDR3 sequences, 16% of them appearing once. This clonotype was obtained from a female donor in good health.

As DNA, the CDR3 is TGTGCCATCAGTGAGCCTAATCTCAGGGACACTGAAGCTTTCTTT. It encodes CAISEPNLRDTEAFF. The chain recombines TRBV10-3 with TRBJ1-1; TRBD1 is a possible D gene (5 bases). The V end was cut by 2 bases, the J end by 3 bases, with 13 bases between. There are 15 residues in the CDR3. Germline V gives CDR1 ENHRY, CDR2 SYGVKD.